These 4 T cell receptor beta chains were sequenced from one sample in a study of low-dose radiotherapy and immunotherapy resistance in tumors. Primers targeting TRAV and TRBV primed first-strand cDNA, covering alpha and beta chains. The PCR that amplified TCRs ran for around 22 cycles, relying on a constant-region primer and a V-primer adapter. TCRdb reanalysed the reads using MiXCR and keeps one entry per CDR3 protein. The data hold about 60,000 distinct CDR3 sequences, with under 30% observed a single time. Described time point: before trial treatment. Here the sequenced sample was PBMCs, taken before treatment. These receptors were obtained from a male donor with prostate cancer.

V and J are TRBV5-4 and TRBJ2-7, with D unclear. V lost 2 bases, J lost 3 bases, and 3 bases lay in between. The CDR3 has 11 residues. Germline CDR1 reads SGHNT; CDR2 reads YYREEE (reference sequence). For the CDR3, the DNA is TGTGCCAGCAGCTTTGGCTACGAGCAGTACTTC. Protein sequence: CASSFGYEQYF.

Comment on this clonotype: This is likely an artifact of a read error, given a far larger clone one base away. The chain uses TRBV10-1 and TRBJ1-5; TRBD1 aligns across 11 bases. The CDR3 is 16 residues long. In germline, CDR1 is WNHNN, CDR2 SYGVQD (reference sequence). The CDR3 sequence is CDISENPGQGDQPQHF. The CDR3 DNA follows: TGTGACATCAGTGAGAATCCGGGACAGGGGGACCAGCCCCAGCATTTT.

This clonotype was counted many times. This sequence joins TRBV6-1 and TRBJ2-4, with D possibly matching TRBD2 (6 bases). V was shortened by 0 bases and J by 13 bases, with 10 bases between the two germline ends. Per the germline V gene, CDR1 is MNHNS and CDR2 is SASEGT. The CDR3 is 12 amino acids. The CDR3 nucleotides read TGTGCCAGCAGTGAAGCGCACGGAGGGCAGTACTTC. Protein product: CASSEAHGGQYF.

This clonotype was seen ten or more times. The chain employs TRBV3-1 and TRBJ2-5; D ambiguous. V lost 4 bases to trimming and J lost 5 bases, with 17 bases between them. This CDR3 contains 15 residues. Looked up from germline, CDR1 is LGHDT and CDR2 is YNNKEL (reference sequence). The CDR3 DNA reads as TGTGCCAGCAGCCGGGTCGGACCTCAAAGGGAGACCCAGTACTTC. It specifies CASSRVGPQRETQYF.